The text below deals with one T cell receptor beta chain. The data originate from a study of CD8 T cells in Susac syndrome. RNA in amounts of about 0.45 to 1 ug was reverse transcribed with random hexamers. One entry per CDR3 protein results from TCRdb running MiXCR on the immunoSEQ multiplex PCR reads. The repertoire holds about 180,000 distinct CDR3 sequences, with approximately 96% as singletons. CDR1 and CDR2 (germline): MNHEY, SMNVEV (reference sequence). V lost 0 bases to trimming and J lost 4 bases, with 17 bases between them. The CDR3 is 17 amino acids. The material sequenced was CD4+ T cells from PBMCs. This receptor was taken from a human donor with multiple sclerosis. The V call is TRBV27, the J call TRBJ2-3, with D perhaps TRBD2 (6 bases). This chain's CDR3 is CASSLSGESGWADTQYF. In nucleotides, the CDR3 is TGTGCCAGCAGTTTATCGGGCGAAAGCGGGTGGGCAGATACGCAGTATTTT.